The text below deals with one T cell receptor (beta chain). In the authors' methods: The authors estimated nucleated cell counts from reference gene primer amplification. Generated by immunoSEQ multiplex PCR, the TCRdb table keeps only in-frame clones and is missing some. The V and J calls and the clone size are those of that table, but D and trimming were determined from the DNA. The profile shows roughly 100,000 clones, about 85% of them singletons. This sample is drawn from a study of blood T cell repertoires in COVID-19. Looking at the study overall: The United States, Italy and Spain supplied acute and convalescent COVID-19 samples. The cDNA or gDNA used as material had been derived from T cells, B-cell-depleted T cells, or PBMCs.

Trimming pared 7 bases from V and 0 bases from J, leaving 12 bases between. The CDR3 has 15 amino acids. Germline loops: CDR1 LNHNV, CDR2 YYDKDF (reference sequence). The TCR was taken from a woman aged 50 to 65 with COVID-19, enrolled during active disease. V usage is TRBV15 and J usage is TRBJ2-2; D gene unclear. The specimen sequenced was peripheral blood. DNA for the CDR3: TGTGCCACCAACCCTGAGATTGCGAACACCGGGGAGCTGTTTTTT. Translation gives CATNPEIANTGELFF. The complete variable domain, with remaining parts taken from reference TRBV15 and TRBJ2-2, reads DAMVIQNPRYQVTQFGKPVTLSCSQTLNHNVMYWYQQKSSQAPKLLFHYYDKDFNNEADTPDNFQSRRPNTSFCFLDIRSPGLGDTAMYLCATNPEIANTGELFFGEGSRLTVL.